The present entry profiles one T cell receptor (beta chain) with its context. The length of the CDR3 is 13 residues. The V gene lost 2 bases and the J gene lost 2 bases, with 7 bases spanning the gap. Per the germline V gene, CDR1 is MNHEY and CDR2 is SMNVEV (reference sequence). This entry comes from a study of T cell repertoires in aging, cancer and after chemotherapy. The template was genomic DNA from peripheral blood, not RNA. TRB rearrangements spanning V, D and J were amplified using mixed TRB-A/B primers. TCRdb re-called the multiplex PCR reads through MiXCR, storing one row per CDR3 protein. The sample carries over 9,500 distinct CDR3 sequences, more than 25% recorded once.

The chain uses TRBV27 and TRBJ2-7, with D unresolved. Sequenced input: blood. The receptor was isolated from a human donor in good health. CDR3 bases: TGTGCCAGCAGTTTAAGAGACCCCTACGAGCAGTACTTC. It is translated as CASSLRDPYEQYF.